The entry below gives a single T cell receptor (beta chain) sequence along with its context. The sample originates from a study of blood T cell repertoires in COVID-19. Looked up from germline, CDR1 is SGHDN and CDR2 is FVKESK. V lost 2 bases to trimming and J lost 4 bases; unmatched junction nucleotides: 9. The CDR3 contains 16 residues. In Seattle, patients joined the study during active infection and were tracked longitudinally. Authors' methods: By means of reference gene primer amplification, nucleated cell counts were estimated. Generated by immunoSEQ multiplex PCR, the TCRdb table keeps only in-frame clones and is missing some. D and trimming were read from the DNA, whereas the V and J calls and clone size are those reported in that table. This sample has about 200,000 clones, with 82% found just once.

The sample consisted of peripheral blood. This TCR derives from a woman aged 70-85 years with COVID-19, enrolled during active disease. The chain carries TRBV14 and TRBJ2-5; the match to TRBD1 covers 8 bases. For the CDR3, the DNA is TGTGCCAGCAGCCAAAAAGGGGACAGGCGGTCAGAGACCCAGTACTTC. It codes for CASSQKGDRRSETQYF.